This TCR beta chain originates from a study of tumor and adjacent non-tumor tissue in lung cancer. About the study: Patients were aged about 30 to 80, nine to eleven men and a handful of women, stage I to III. Samples averaged roughly 4.2 million productive TCRbeta reads each.

TCRbeta libraries were built with three rounds of nested PCR, modified from ARM-PCR. One entry per CDR3 protein results from TCRdb running MiXCR on the multiplex PCR reads. This sample carries tens of thousands of distinct CDR3 sequences, approximately 65% of them seen once, and the ten largest clones take approximately 20%. Many counts were recorded for this clonotype. The antigen remains unidentified. Whole-study results and caveats: Normal lung showed higher cumulative top 100 clone frequency than tumor.

Trimming cost V 6 bases and J 2 bases, with 10 bases left between them. Germline CDR1 SNHLY, CDR2 FYNNEI. This CDR3 has 13 amino acids. The template was RNA from unsorted bulk tissue. Sequencing input: lung tumor tissue. This TCR came from a man aged 60-69 years with non-small cell lung cancer. The chain couples TRBV2 to TRBJ2-5, with D maybe TRBD1 (6 bases). This CDR3 reads CASRSTGQETQYF. CDR3 coding DNA: TGTGCCAGCAGATCGACAGGTCAAGAGACCCAGTACTTC. Full variable domain (missing parts from reference TRBV2 and TRBJ2-5): EPEVTQTPSHQVTQMGQEVILRCVPISNHLYFYWYRQILGQKVEFLVSFYNNEISEKSEIFDDQFSVERPDGSNFTLKIRSTKLEDSAMYFCASRSTGQETQYFGPGTRLLVL.